The clone carrying this T cell receptor beta chain turned up a few times. Its antigen is not known. The source of the sample is a study of T cell repertoires in cytomegalovirus infection. About the research overall: Used in the study were CMV epitopes, some recently identified and HLA-C-restricted, others well-studied and HLA-B-restricted. Overall study results and limits: CMV-specific TCR beta clonotypes restricted by HLA-C were the ones dominating the ex vivo response.

A single record per CDR3 protein comes from TCRdb applying MiXCR to the reads. Counted here are about 900,000 distinct CDR3 sequences, roughly 30% occurring once; the ten biggest clones make up around 15%. V lost 6 bases, J lost 6 bases, and 6 bases stayed unmatched. The CDR3 sequence is 13 residues long. CDR1 is MNHEY and CDR2 is SVGEGT in the germline V gene. The chain employs TRBV6-2 or TRBV6-3 and TRBJ1-2; the match to TRBD1 covers 8 bases. The sequencing here drew on cultured CD8+ T cells from PBMCs, taken from culture after CMV antigen stimulation. The sequence derives from a human donor in good health (CMV status not recorded). Some clones in this sample may be carry-over from other donors' samples. CDR3 protein: CASRLGQVDGYTF. The CDR3 DNA reads as TGTGCCAGCAGGCTGGGACAGGTGGATGGCTACACCTTC.